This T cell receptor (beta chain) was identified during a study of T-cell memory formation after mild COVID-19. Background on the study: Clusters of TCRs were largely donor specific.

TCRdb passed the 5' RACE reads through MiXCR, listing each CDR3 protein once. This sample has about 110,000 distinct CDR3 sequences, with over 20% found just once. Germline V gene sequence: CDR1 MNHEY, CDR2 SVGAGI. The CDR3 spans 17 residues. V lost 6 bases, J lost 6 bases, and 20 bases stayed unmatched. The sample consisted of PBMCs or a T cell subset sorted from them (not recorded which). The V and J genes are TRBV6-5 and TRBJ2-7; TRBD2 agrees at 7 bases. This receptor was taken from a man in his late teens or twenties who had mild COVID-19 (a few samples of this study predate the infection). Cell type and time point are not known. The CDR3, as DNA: TGTGCCAGCAGCCAATTACCAGTCGGGGACTATGCTCTCGAGCAGTACTTC. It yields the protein CASSQLPVGDYALEQYF.